This is a list of T cell receptor beta chains from one sample in a study of PD-1 blockade in classical Hodgkin lymphoma. Clones were sequenced by immunoSEQ multiplex PCR, and TCRdb holds only the in-frame ones, with some missing. The data show about 30,000 clones, around 70% seen once. The specimen comprised peripheral blood mononuclear cells (PBMCs), sampled before the second cycle of nivolumab. These receptors were taken from a human donor with classical Hodgkin lymphoma. CDR3s include the opening cysteine and the closing phenylalanine or tryptophan. Fields, in order: D gene, clone size, J gene, V gene, CDR3 DNA, CDR3 protein. A D gene is named only where the DNA matches it firmly. For some rows the clone size is stated as once, few or many, or as a class when expanded; others skip it.

- | - | TRBJ1-5 | TRBV6-1 | TGTGCCAGCAGTCCGGCGTATGATCAGCCCCAGCATTTT | CASSPAYDQPQHF
- | medium-sized | TRBJ2-5 | TRBV5-1 | TGCGCCAGCAGCTTGGAGGCGCCGGGGGAGACCCAGTACTTC | CASSLEAPGETQYF
TRBD1 | - | TRBJ2-1 | TRBV27 | TGTGCCAGCTCCACCCTCGGGGGGGACAGGGGGCTCAATGAGCAGTTCTTC | CASSTLGGDRGLNEQFF
- | few | TRBJ2-1 | TRBV27 | TGTGCCAGCAGTTTTCGGGTAGGTGTCTACAATGAGCAGTTCTTC | CASSFRVGVYNEQFF
- | - | TRBJ1-4 | TRBV18 | TGTGCCAGCTCACCGGGCCTCAATGAAAAACTGTTTTTT | CASSPGLNEKLFF
- | - | TRBJ2-1 | TRBV11-2 | TGTGCCAGCGGTCGGAGGGGGCTGCGGGATGAGCAGTTCTTC | CASGRRGLRDEQFF
- | few | TRBJ1-5 | TRBV29-1 | TGCAGCGTGTCCCAAGCAGATGACTATAGCAATCAGCCCCAGCATTTT | CSVSQADDYSNQPQHF
TRBD1 | - | TRBJ1-5 | TRBV19 | TGTGCCAGTAATGGCAGGGGGATAACAATCATGAGCAATCAGCCCCAGCATTTT | CASNGRGITIMSNQPQHF
- | - | TRBJ1-2 | TRBV13 | TGTGCCAGCAGCCCCAGGGTTGCCAACTATGGCTACACCTTC | CASSPRVANYGYTF
- | few | TRBJ1-3 | TRBV5-6 | TGTGCCAGCAGCTTCGGCAGGGCAGGAAACACCATATATTTT | CASSFGRAGNTIYF
- | once | TRBJ2-3 | TRBV9 | TGTGCCAGCAGCCCCTCGGGTAGAAAAAGCACAGATACGCAGTATTTT | CASSPSGRKSTDTQYF
TRBD2 | - | TRBJ2-7 | TRBV28 | TGTGCCAGCAGTTTGGGGGGGACTGCCTACGAGCAGTACTTC | CASSLGGTAYEQYF
- | - | TRBJ2-3 | TRBV6-1 | TGTGCCAGCAGAGCAGGGTTTGGCACAGATACGCAGTATTTT | CASRAGFGTDTQYF
- | medium-sized | TRBJ1-1 | TRBV6-1 | TGTGCCAGCGGCCCCGGGGGAATCACTGAAGCTTTCTTT | CASGPGGITEAFF
- | - | TRBJ1-1 | TRBV11-2 | TGTGCCAGCAGCTTATATACGGGGGGCGCGACTGAAGCTTTCTTT | CASSLYTGGATEAFF
TRBD2 | once | TRBJ2-1 | TRBV9 | TGTGCCAGCAGCGTTTCTAGCGGGGGGTTCAGTGAGCAGTTCTTC | CASSVSSGGFSEQFF
- | - | TRBJ2-5 | TRBV4-3 | TGCGCCAGCAGTCAATGGGGAAAACAAGAGACCCAGTACTTC | CASSQWGKQETQYF
- | few | TRBJ1-6 | TRBV28 | TGTGCCAGCAGCCGCCCCCAGGGGACTAATTCACCCCTCCACTTT | CASSRPQGTNSPLHF
- | - | TRBJ1-1 | TRBV27 | TGTGCCAGCAGTTTTACTGTAGGGGCTGAGACTGAAGCTTTCTTT | CASSFTVGAETEAFF
- | - | TRBJ1-1 | TRBV5-1 | TGCGCCAGCAGCTTCGCCGCCTCGGCGGGGGATGGCACTGAAGCTTTCTTT | CASSFAASAGDGTEAFF
- | - | TRBJ2-1 | TRBV4-3 | TGCGCCAGCAGCCAAGCGCGTAGGGGGACCTACAATGAGCAGTTCTTC | CASSQARRGTYNEQFF
- | - | TRBJ1-5 | TRBV7-6 | TGTGCCAGCAGCTTAGGATATGGGACTCAGCCCCAGCATTTT | CASSLGYGTQPQHF
- | - | TRBJ2-4 | TRBV27 | TGTGCCAGCAGTCGAGGAGGGGTGGTGTTAAACATTCAGTACTTC | CASSRGGVVLNIQYF
TRBD1 | few | TRBJ2-2 | TRBV4-1 | TGCGCCAGCAGCCTAAGGACAGGGACCGGGGAGCTGTTTTTT | CASSLRTGTGELFF
TRBD2 | - | TRBJ2-2 | TRBV2 | TGTGCCAGCAGTTACTCGCGGGGGGGCAACGGGGAGCTGTTTTTT | CASSYSRGGNGELFF
TRBD1 | - | TRBJ2-1 | TRBV6-1 | TGTGCCAGCAGTGAAAGGGGGCAGTACAATGAGCAGTTCTTC | CASSERGQYNEQFF
TRBD1 | few | TRBJ1-6 | TRBV28 | TGTGCCAGCAGTACGGGACAGGCCCATAATTCACCCCTCCACTTT | CASSTGQAHNSPLHF
- | - | TRBJ1-2 | TRBV6-1 | TGTGCCAGCAGTGAGAGGGGACCCTACTATGGCTACACCTTC | CASSERGPYYGYTF
- | - | TRBJ1-1 | TRBV7-3 | TGTGCCAGCAGCTTAGGGCAGGGGATGGACACTGAAGCTTTCTTT | CASSLGQGMDTEAFF
- | - | TRBJ1-1 | TRBV6-6 | TGTGCCAGCAGTTTCCCGTGGGGCACTGAAGCTTTCTTT | CASSFPWGTEAFF
TRBD1 | once | TRBJ1-4 | TRBV13 | TGTGCCAGCAGCTTTAAAACGACAGGGAGGGATGAAAAACTGTTTTTT | CASSFKTTGRDEKLFF
- | - | TRBJ1-6 | TRBV28 | TGTGCCAGCAGTCGCACCCTCTCCTATAATTCACCCCTCCACTTT | CASSRTLSYNSPLHF
TRBD2 | - | TRBJ2-5 | TRBV7-2 | TGTGCCAGCAGCTTATATATCCTAGCGGGGGGAGGTCGGGAGACCCAGTACTTC | CASSLYILAGGGRETQYF
TRBD1 | - | TRBJ1-6 | TRBV6-5 | TGTGCCAGCAGTTACGAGGGACAGGCGAATTCACCCCTCCACTTT | CASSYEGQANSPLHF
TRBD1 | - | TRBJ1-1 | TRBV2 | TGTGCCAGCACGGACAGGGGCGCCGGAACTGAAGCTTTCTTT | CASTDRGAGTEAFF
TRBD1 | - | TRBJ1-2 | TRBV5-1 | TGCGCCAGCAGCTTGGTACCCCCGACAGGGGACTATGGCTACACCTTC | CASSLVPPTGDYGYTF
- | - | TRBJ1-1 | TRBV6-1 | TGTGCCAGCAGTGAACGAGGGGGTGTGGGGAACACTGAAGCTTTCTTT | CASSERGGVGNTEAFF
TRBD1 | - | TRBJ1-4 | TRBV2 | TGTGCCAGCAGCCAACAGGGGGCGGGTGAAAAACTGTTTTTT | CASSQQGAGEKLFF
TRBD2 | - | TRBJ2-2 | TRBV6-5 | TGTGCCAGCAGGAGCGGGGGGAACACCGGGGAGCTGTTTTTT | CASRSGGNTGELFF
TRBD1 | few | TRBJ1-5 | TRBV2 | TGTGCCAGCAGTGATCGGACAGGGGGCGGTCAGCCCCAGCATTTT | CASSDRTGGGQPQHF
TRBD1 | - | TRBJ2-5 | TRBV5-4 | TGTGCCAGCAGCCGCCCGGGACAGGGAGAAGAGACCCAGTACTTC | CASSRPGQGEETQYF
TRBD1 | few | TRBJ2-1 | TRBV6-5 | TGTGCCAGCAGTTACTCGGAGACAGGGGTGCAGTTCTTC | CASSYSETGVQFF
- | - | TRBJ2-5 | TRBV11-2 | TGTGCCAGCAGCTTAGGCCACGTACAAGAGACCCAGTACTTC | CASSLGHVQETQYF
TRBD1 | medium-sized | TRBJ1-2 | TRBV7-9 | TGTGCCAGCAGCCTTAAGGACAGGGAGGCTAACTATGGCTACACCTTC | CASSLKDREANYGYTF
- | - | TRBJ1-2 | TRBV4-1 | TGCGCCAGCAGCCAAGTGGATCCCGATGGAGGCTACACCTTC | CASSQVDPDGGYTF
TRBD1 | - | TRBJ1-2 | TRBV18 | TGTGCCAGCTCACCAGACAGGGGCCTGGCTAACTATGGCTACACCTTC | CASSPDRGLANYGYTF
TRBD1 | - | TRBJ2-5 | TRBV7-7 | TGTGCTAGCAGTTTTAGGGGGCTCGGGGAGACCCAGTACTTC | CASSFRGLGETQYF
TRBD1 | medium-sized | TRBJ1-2 | TRBV6-1 | TGTGCCAGCAGTGAAGGAGGGGGCAGTTTTGGCTACACCTTC | CASSEGGGSFGYTF
- | - | TRBJ1-2 | TRBV28 | TGTGCCAGCAGTTTATCCGGGCGGACCTTCTATGGCTACACCTTC | CASSLSGRTFYGYTF